What follows is one T cell receptor beta chain and its context. Its antigen is currently not known. Base qualities are not recorded, but no much larger clone differs from it by a single base. Receptors were amplified or captured by the immunoSEQ multiplex PCR assay. Imported from immuneACCESS, the table was reduced by TCRdb to in-frame sequences with V and J called. These copies leave out some clones; in studies compared against another copy, an unresolved V gene accounts for under half, and the cause of the remainder is not known. The sample table holds 95,000 to 150,000 clones, of which 91% were seen once. Less than 9.5% of the sample comes from the top ten. This specimen belongs to a study of control samples from healthy donors and cancer patients (dated by TCRdb to the early 2020s). Taken from cysteine to phenylalanine, the CDR3 has 15 residues. The DNA shown is the 45-base CDR3, in frame from base 1. V and J are trimmed by 10 bases and 7 bases, and the gene matches miss 13 bases of the junction. Taken from the germline V gene (reference sequence), the CDR1 and CDR2 loops are LNHDA and SQIVND.

The sequence came from a woman between 18 and 29 years old in good health. The chain uses TRBV19 and TRBJ2-1, and TRBD1 matches 10 of the central bases. Sequences were obtained from blood. Here is the DNA: TGTGCCACCCAATGGGGGGGACAGGGGCAAAATGAGCAGTTCTTC. Translated, it gives CATQWGGQGQNEQFF.